This T cell receptor beta chain was sequenced in a study of blood T cells in healthy people across ages. Study-wide results and limits: Per million T cells, the diversity of TCR beta decreased roughly linearly as age advanced.

This CDR3 region has 13 residues. V was trimmed by 6 bases and J by 8 bases, leaving 16 bases between them. Per germline, CDR1 MNHNY and CDR2 SVGAGI (reference sequence). Collection of 7.5 to 10 milliliters of peripheral blood was performed for each donor. Ten or more counts support this clonotype. Its antigen is undetermined. Next came a second PCR, run for about 7 to 11 cycles, which used a sample-barcoded 5' primer along with a J-beta primer mix. Through a template-switch adaptor with 12 random nucleotides, each cDNA molecule received a tag. One entry per CDR3 protein, called by TCRdb with MiXCR from the 5' RACE reads. This table has 850,000 to 950,000 distinct CDR3 sequences, under 30% appearing once.

The sequenced sample was blood. The V gene is TRBV6-6, the J gene TRBJ1-2, with D uncertain. The origin of this receptor is an elderly woman in good health. CDR3 loop: CASSRENDGGYTF. The CDR3 DNA sequence: TGTGCCAGCAGCCGGGAGAACGACGGGGGCTACACCTTC.